Below are 10 T cell receptor beta chains sequenced from a single sample in a study of response to subunit inactivated influenza vaccine. TCRdb re-derived calls from the RT-PCR reads in MiXCR, one entry per CDR3 protein. Here the sample spans just under 550,000 distinct CDR3 sequences, approximately 22% being singletons. The sample also formed part of further work on T cells expressing NK-cell markers. That work contributes: cDNA encoding TCR beta was synthesized via 5'RACE template switching incorporating UMIs.

This specimen was CD4+ T cells sorted from PBMCs, taken approximately 12 days after vaccination. The receptors derive from a man aged 50 or older who received an inactivated influenza vaccine.

This clonotype was detected a few times. The genes are TRBV7-2 and TRBJ2-7; 10 nucleotides align to TRBD2. The CDR3 totals 15 residues. The V gene's germline CDR1 is SGHTA and CDR2 FQGNSA. The junction had 7 bases not matched to a gene; V was cut back by 4 bases and J by 4 bases. The CDR3 DNA reads as TGTGCCAGCAGCTCGAGTCTAGCGGGAGTGTACGAGCAGTACTTC. It translates to CASSSSLAGVYEQYF.

V usage is TRBV6-1 and J usage is TRBJ1-5; D not certain. Germline V gene lookup returns CDR1 MNHNS and CDR2 SASEGT. CDR3 length: 14 amino acids. V lost 8 bases and J lost 3, with 14 bases in between. The CDR3 spells CASLPRPYNQPQHF. The DNA for the CDR3 is TGTGCCAGCCTCCCCAGGCCTTACAATCAGCCCCAGCATTTT.

This clonotype was seen more than once but under ten times. The chain recombines TRBV11-2 with TRBJ2-1, with 8 bases aligning to TRBD2. CDR1 is SGHAT and CDR2 is FQNNGV in the germline V gene. J lost 0 bases, V lost 6 bases, and 19 bases had no gene match. The CDR3 is 20 residues long. The CDR3 coding sequence is TGTGCCAGCAGTTCCCCCGGGGTAGCGGGGTTATTAAGCTCCTACAATGAGCAGTTCTTC. It is translated as CASSSPGVAGLLSSYNEQFF.

This clonotype was picked up a small number of times. The J gene is TRBJ2-2, the V gene TRBV24-1; D may be TRBD1 (6 bases). Looked up from germline, CDR1 is KGHDR and CDR2 is SFDVKD. V was cut by 0 bases and J by 3 bases, with 10 bases left in between. The CDR3 runs 16 residues. CDR3 in amino acids: CATSDLLGADTGELFF. Here the CDR3 DNA reads TGTGCCACCAGTGATTTGCTGGGGGCGGACACCGGGGAGCTGTTTTTT.

This clonotype was detected a few times. The chain is built from TRBV7-6 and TRBJ2-5, with D possibly being TRBD2 (6 bases). This CDR3 is 15 amino acids long. V was pared by 2 bases and J by 5 bases, with 15 bases between. Germline V gene sequence: CDR1 SGHVS, CDR2 FNYEAQ. In DNA form, the CDR3 reads TGTGCCAGCAGCTTATTGGGAACCGGAGGGGAGACCCAGTACTTC. This sequence encodes CASSLLGTGGETQYF.

The chain couples TRBV12-3 or TRBV12-4 to TRBJ1-6, with 8 bases fitting TRBD1. V gave up 5 bases and J gave up 6 bases; unmatched junction bases: 9. There are 16 residues in the CDR3. The CDR3 DNA reads TGTGCCAGCAGTCCAGGACAGGGAACCTTTAATTCACCCCTCCACTTT. Translation gives CASSPGQGTFNSPLHF.

The chain carries TRBV19 and TRBJ2-7; TRBD2 aligns across 7 bases. J lost 3 bases, V lost 3 bases, and 14 bases had no gene match. CDR1 is LNHDA and CDR2 is SQIVND in the germline V gene (reference sequence). The CDR3 has 17 residues. CDR3 sequence: CASSIRGGGRAVYEQYF. The CDR3 DNA follows: TGTGCCAGTAGTATTCGGGGCGGAGGGAGGGCCGTCTACGAGCAGTACTTC.

J is TRBJ2-3 and V is TRBV11-2, with 12 bases identical to TRBD1. Trimming took 4 bases from V and 4 from J; bases not matched to a gene: 9. From germline, CDR1 is SGHAT and CDR2 FQNNGV. The CDR3 contains 17 residues. CDR3 coding DNA: TGTGCCAGCAGCTCGAAGGGGACAGGGGGCAACCCAGATACGCAGTATTTT. Its protein product is CASSSKGTGGNPDTQYF.

This clonotype was seen at least ten times. CDR3 sequence: CASSQGGAASYNEQFF. Written as DNA, the CDR3 is TGTGCCAGCAGCCAAGGGGGGGCAGCCTCCTACAATGAGCAGTTCTTC. The genes are TRBV4-2 and TRBJ2-1; D tentatively fits TRBD1 or TRBD2 (6 bases each). This CDR3 is built from 16 residues. The germline V gene has CDR1 LGHNA and CDR2 YNFKEQ. Trimming shortened V by 1 base and J by 0 bases, and 10 bases separated the two germline ends.

The chain couples TRBV7-8 to TRBJ1-2; weak D call: TRBD1 (6 bases). CDR3 length: 13 amino acids. From germline, CDR1 is SGHVS and CDR2 FQNEAQ. Trimming cost V 5 bases and J 3 bases, with 10 bases left between them. In nucleotides, the CDR3 is TGTGCCAGCAGCCCCAGGGGCCACTATGGCTACACCTTC. Translated: CASSPRGHYGYTF.